The following is a T cell receptor beta chain sequence with its context. The antigen is undetermined. This sample stems from a study of regulatory and conventional T cells in RAG deficiency. The study, taken as a whole, reports: Omenn syndrome and CID/AS patients had around 100-fold fewer unique Treg TCR beta sequences, versus 9.5 to 10-fold elsewhere. In Omenn syndrome, Treg and Tconv repertoires overlapped >80%.

From germline, CDR1 is SGDLS and CDR2 YYNGEE. The V and J ends lost 1 base and 6 bases respectively, with 10 bases between them. The CDR3 has 14 residues. Blood CD4+ CD25-low CD127-high conventional T cells supplied the genomic DNA template. TCRdb's copy holds only in-frame clones and misses some; the assay was immunoSEQ multiplex PCR. The table has almost 35,000 clones, about 76% seen once. The same specimen was also included in a second study, on regulatory T cells. In that study: The PCR used 52 TRBV and 13 TRBJ primers.

Sequenced: CD4+ effector T cells sorted from blood. This clonotype was sampled from a human donor in good health. The chain recombines TRBV9 with TRBJ2-2, with a tentative D call TRBD2 (5 bases). The chain's CDR3 is CASSVSPSPGELFF. The CDR3 DNA sequence: TGTGCCAGCAGCGTAAGCCCTAGCCCCGGGGAGCTGTTTTTT.